The 15 T cell receptor beta chains in this list originate from one sample, sequenced in a study of Ad26.COV2.S vaccination and SARS-CoV-2 variants. Noted treatment: about 20 received Ad26.COV2.S at low or high dose, single or two shots; about five received placebo; per-sample allocation not given. At day 63 after the first vaccine or placebo injection, samples were drawn. Profiled with immunoSEQ multiplex PCR; TCRdb holds only in-frame clones, not every one. The sample gives about 370,000 clones, approximately 91% of which show up once; approximately 1.9% is in the top ten. This specimen consisted of peripheral blood, obtained in a trial of Ad26.COV2.S vaccine versus placebo. The receptors shown here come from a person aged 18-65 years who received the Ad26.COV2.S COVID-19 vaccine or a placebo.

V is TRBV6-2 or TRBV6-3 and J is TRBJ1-3, with D perhaps matching TRBD1 (6 bases). V shed 5 bases and J shed 1 base, with 21 bases lying between them. This CDR3 is 18 amino acids long. The germline gives CDR1 MNHEY, CDR2 SVGEGT. CDR3 DNA: TGTGCCAGCAGTCTATTCCCGGACAGTATAATTTCTGGAAACACCATATATTTT. It translates to CASSLFPDSIISGNTIYF.

The chain carries TRBV5-1 and TRBJ2-1; D ambiguous. The germline CDR1 and CDR2 sequences are SGHRS and YFSETQ. Trimming removed 1 base from V and 5 bases from J, with 7 bases in between. The CDR3 loop spans 13 amino acids. Written as DNA, the CDR3 is TGCGCCAGCAGCTTGTCTACAGACAATGAGCAGTTCTTC. Translating it yields CASSLSTDNEQFF.

This chain links TRBV5-1 with TRBJ2-1, with D possibly matching TRBD1 (5 bases). V was clipped by 0 bases and J by 5 bases, with 9 bases between them. Germline V CDR1 and CDR2: SGHRS, YFSETQ. CDR3 size: 14 residues. CDR3 loop: CASSLARENNEQFF. The DNA for the CDR3 is TGCGCCAGCAGCTTGGCCAGGGAAAACAATGAGCAGTTCTTC.

The gene calls are TRBV4-2 and TRBJ2-7, with 10 bases aligning to TRBD2. CDR3 size: 16 residues. V shed 2 bases and J 4 bases; nucleotides not matched to a gene: 8. CDR1 is LGHNA and CDR2 is YNFKEQ in the germline V gene. CDR3 coding DNA: TGTGCCAGCAGCCAACCTAGCGGGAGACCTTCTTACGAGCAGTACTTC. This encodes CASSQPSGRPSYEQYF.

The J gene is TRBJ1-2, the V gene TRBV7-2; D is unresolved. V was trimmed by 3 bases and J by 7 bases, leaving 6 bases between them. Germline V lookup: CDR1 SGHTA, CDR2 FQGNSA. The CDR3 is 11 residues long. DNA of the CDR3: TGTGCCAGCAGCTTTATGGGTGGCTACACCTTC. Translation: CASSFMGGYTF.

The chain is built from TRBV27 and TRBJ1-5; D perhaps matches TRBD1 (5 bases). The CDR3 sequence is 14 residues long. The germline CDR1 and CDR2 sequences are MNHEY and SMNVEV (reference sequence). With 2 bases removed from V and 7 bases from J, the gap between germline ends came to 12 bases. CDR3 DNA: TGTGCCAGCAGTTTAGGAGGTTCAGGGCAGCCCCAGCATTTT. Encoded protein: CASSLGGSGQPQHF.

The chain has TRBV15 and TRBJ2-4; a possible D gene is TRBD2 (5 bases). Germline loops: CDR1 LNHNV, CDR2 YYDKDF (reference sequence). The V end lost 0 bases, the J end lost 0 bases, and 9 bases lay between the germline ends. There are 16 residues in the CDR3. CDR3 DNA sequence: TGTGCCACCAGCAGAGATCGTCGGGGAGCCAAAAACATTCAGTACTTC. Its protein product is CATSRDRRGAKNIQYF.

The V gene is TRBV9, the J gene TRBJ2-5; unclear D gene. The CDR3 length is 14 residues. The germline CDR1 and CDR2 sequences are SGDLS and YYNGEE. Trimming pared 2 bases from V and 1 base from J, leaving 9 bases between. CDR3 sequence reads: CASSVSTSQETQYF. CDR3 DNA: TGTGCCAGCAGCGTTAGTACGAGCCAAGAGACCCAGTACTTC.

The V gene is TRBV3-1 (or the pseudogene TRBV3-2), the J gene TRBJ2-1; a weak D match, TRBD1 (5 bases). The CDR3 is made up of 14 amino acids. The germline gives CDR1 LGHDT, CDR2 YNNKEL (reference sequence). V dropped 2 bases and J dropped 0 bases, with 5 bases sitting between them. As DNA, the CDR3 is TGTGCCAGCAGCCAAAGGGGCTCCTACAATGAGCAGTTCTTC. This codes for CASSQRGSYNEQFF.

The V gene is TRBV10-3, the J gene TRBJ2-3; 7 bases align to TRBD2. The CDR3 has 13 residues. Germline CDR1 reads ENHRY; CDR2 reads SYGVKD. With 10 bases clipped from V and 1 base from J, the junction kept 5 bases outside the gene matches. Here the CDR3 reads CATLAAGTDTQYF. Written as DNA, the CDR3 is TGTGCCACCCTAGCGGCGGGCACAGATACGCAGTATTTT.

The chain links TRBV7-2 to TRBJ1-4, with 8 bases fitting TRBD1. V lost 3 bases and J lost 6; bases outside the gene matches: 6. The germline V gene has CDR1 SGHTA and CDR2 FQGNSA. CDR3 length: 15 amino acids. This CDR3 is CASSFYGRGHEKLFF. CDR3 sequence (DNA): TGTGCCAGCAGCTTTTACGGCAGGGGGCATGAAAAACTGTTTTTT.

The chain employs TRBV10-3 and TRBJ2-1; 10 nucleotides line up with TRBD2. CDR3 length: 19 amino acids. V was clipped by 0 bases and J by 3 bases; unmatched bases: 11. Germline assignment: CDR1 ENHRY and CDR2 SYGVKD. The CDR3 DNA sequence: TGTGCCATCAGTGAGTCCTCAGGGGCTATAGCGGGAGGCTACAATGAGCAGTTCTTC. The encoded protein is CAISESSGAIAGGYNEQFF.

The V call is TRBV29-1, the J call TRBJ2-5, with a weak D call TRBD1 (5 bases). Trimming removed 3 bases from V and 5 bases from J, with 10 bases in between. The CDR3 runs 12 residues. The germline V gene has CDR1 SQVTM and CDR2 ANQGSEA. The CDR3 region is CSVDQGRETQYF. In DNA, the CDR3 is TGCAGCGTTGACCAGGGTAGGGAGACCCAGTACTTC. Complete variable domain (other parts from reference TRBV29-1 and TRBJ2-5): SAVISQKPSRDICQRGTSLTIQCQVDSQVTMMFWYRQQPGQSLTLIATANQGSEATYESGFVIDKFPISRPNLTFSTLTVSNMSPEDSSIYLCSVDQGRETQYFGPGTRLLVL.

V is TRBV19 and J is TRBJ1-2, with 8 bases identical to TRBD1. There are 15 residues in the CDR3. V shed 7 bases, J shed 2 bases, and the junction held 9 bases outside the gene matches. Germline V gene sequence: CDR1 LNHDA, CDR2 SQIVND (reference sequence). The CDR3 loop is CASTDRGGRNYGYTF. The CDR3 region has the DNA TGTGCCAGTACAGACAGGGGAGGAAGGAACTATGGCTACACCTTC.

This rearrangement joins TRBV4-2 to TRBJ1-2; D remains unclear. The CDR3 length is 13 residues. CDR1 is LGHNA, CDR2 YNFKEQ, per germline. Trimming pared 4 bases from V and 14 bases from J, leaving 20 bases between. CDR3 region: CASSPPEVRRRTF. Written as DNA, the CDR3 is TGTGCCAGCAGCCCCCCCGAGGTGAGGAGGCGAACCTTC.